This T cell receptor beta chain was captured in a study of blood T cell repertoires in COVID-19. Background on the study: The United States, Italy and Spain supplied acute and convalescent COVID-19 samples. Sources were T cells, B-cell-depleted T cells, or PBMCs; the material itself was cDNA or gDNA.

CDR1 is SGHAT, CDR2 FQNNGV, per germline. This CDR3 contains 12 residues. V lost 2 bases to trimming and J lost 6 bases, with 7 bases between them. Per the authors' pipeline: Amplification of reference gene primers provided the estimated nucleated cell counts. Sequenced by immunoSEQ multiplex PCR; TCRdb stores in-frame clones only, minus some. V and J calls and clone size are as listed in that table; D and trimming were resolved from the DNA. The top ten clones hold approximately 1.5% of a sample with fewer than 350,000 clones, 90% of them seen once. Ages ranged from about 18 to 100 years, with residence in fewer than 25 US areas.

The sequenced material came from PBMCs or T cells enriched from blood (not recorded which). This receptor was obtained from a woman younger than 35 with acute COVID-19. This rearrangement joins TRBV11-2 to TRBJ1-2; unclear D gene. CDR3 DNA: TGTGCCAGCAGCTTATTCGGGAATGGCTACACCTTC. It codes for CASSLFGNGYTF.